Listed below are T cell receptor beta chains from one sample, sequenced in a study of somatic mutations in cytotoxic T cells in rheumatoid arthritis. Some clones are missing from TCRdb's copy, which holds only in-frame ones; the method was immunoSEQ multiplex PCR. Of over 15,000 clones in the sample, roughly 80% were seen once. The sequenced material came from CD8+ T cells sorted from blood. These receptors were collected from an adult with rheumatoid arthritis. Each CDR3 is given with its conserved first and last residue. D genes are given only for firm matches. Expanded clones are given a class, and other clones once, few, many or no size at all.

J gene	V gene	clone size	D gene	CDR3 protein	CDR3 DNA
TRBJ1-6	TRBV4-1	-	-	CASSQDRWALHF	TGCGCCAGCAGCCAAGACCGCTGGGCCCTCCACTTT
TRBJ2-7	TRBV4-1	-	TRBD1	CASSHSGTGVPYEQYF	TGCGCCAGCAGCCATTCCGGGACAGGGGTACCCTACGAGCAGTACTTC
TRBJ1-1	TRBV7-8	-	TRBD1	CATKTGVGTEAFF	TGTGCCACCAAGACAGGGGTTGGCACTGAAGCTTTCTTT
TRBJ2-5	TRBV19	-	-	CASSMVHFQETQYF	TGTGCCAGTAGTATGGTCCACTTCCAAGAGACCCAGTACTTC
TRBJ2-5	TRBV25-1	once	-	CASSETGLGETQYF	TGTGCCAGCAGTGAAACGGGGCTGGGGGAGACCCAGTACTTC
TRBJ2-1	TRBV2	-	-	CASTGGVGYNEQFF	TGTGCCAGTACCGGCGGGGTCGGGTACAATGAGCAGTTCTTC
TRBJ2-5	TRBV30	-	TRBD2	CAWSLLAGTSRETQYF	TGTGCCTGGAGTTTACTCGCCGGGACTAGCAGGGAGACCCAGTACTTC
TRBJ2-1	TRBV6-6	-	-	CASSRQASGVYNEQFF	TGTGCCAGCAGCAGACAGGCCAGCGGGGTATACAATGAGCAGTTCTTC
TRBJ2-7	TRBV2	once	TRBD1	CASSVRNRGESEQYF	TGTGCCAGCAGTGTAAGGAACAGGGGCGAGAGCGAGCAGTACTTC
TRBJ2-2	TRBV7-9	-	-	CASSGPTSPPTGELFF	TGTGCCAGCAGCGGCCCAACTAGCCCTCCCACCGGGGAGCTGTTTTTT
TRBJ1-1	TRBV2	-	-	CASDLGLEGGNTEAFF	TGTGCCAGCGACCTAGGTTTGGAGGGAGGGAACACTGAAGCTTTCTTT
TRBJ2-1	TRBV9	-	-	CASSVDPGLYNEQFF	TGTGCCAGCAGCGTAGACCCGGGGCTCTACAATGAGCAGTTCTTC
TRBJ2-5	TRBV6-1	-	TRBD1	CASSEMGQKQETQYF	TGTGCCAGCAGTGAAATGGGACAGAAGCAAGAGACCCAGTACTTC
TRBJ2-3	TRBV10-1	-	-	CASSERGGAFTDTQYF	TGCGCCAGCAGTGAGAGGGGGGGGGCCTTCACAGATACGCAGTATTTT
TRBJ1-2	TRBV30	-	-	CAWNDGNYGYTF	TGTGCCTGGAATGACGGAAACTATGGCTACACCTTC
TRBJ2-1	TRBV11-2	-	-	CASSLPGIKQFF	TGTGCCAGCAGCTTACCGGGGATTAAGCAGTTCTTC
TRBJ1-2	TRBV10-2	-	-	CASSESEMGYTF	TGCGCCAGCAGTGAGTCGGAGATGGGCTACACCTTC
TRBJ2-5	TRBV7-9	-	-	CASSSSLVAQRETQYF	TGTGCCAGCAGTTCCTCCCTAGTGGCCCAGCGAGAGACCCAGTACTTC
TRBJ1-4	TRBV29-1	-	-	CSVVEVATNEKLFF	TGCAGCGTTGTTGAGGTTGCAACTAATGAAAAACTGTTTTTT
TRBJ2-2	TRBV18	-	-	CASSQSGTQTLGELFF	TGTGCCAGCTCACAATCCGGGACACAGACACTAGGGGAGCTGTTTTTT
TRBJ2-7	TRBV19	-	-	CASSITSLSYEQYF	TGTGCCAGTAGTATAACAAGCCTCTCCTACGAGCAGTACTTC
TRBJ2-7	TRBV14	-	-	CASSQDGYEQYF	TGTGCCAGCAGCCAAGATGGGTACGAGCAGTACTTC
TRBJ2-1	TRBV7-9	-	-	CASSLDREEFF	TGTGCCAGCAGCTTAGACAGGGAAGAGTTCTTC
TRBJ2-1	TRBV7-9	once	TRBD2	CASSLGISGSSSYNEQFF	TGTGCCAGCAGCTTAGGTATTAGCGGGTCGAGCTCCTACAATGAGCAGTTCTTC
TRBJ1-2	TRBV27	-	-	CASSPSTNFGYTF	TGTGCCAGCAGCCCCAGTACGAATTTTGGCTACACCTTC
TRBJ1-1	TRBV7-6	-	TRBD1	CASSFNPLGTANEAFF	TGTGCCAGCAGCTTCAATCCCCTTGGGACAGCAAATGAAGCTTTCTTT
TRBJ2-2	TRBV10-3	-	-	CAISYSGMNTGELFF	TGTGCCATCAGTTACTCGGGTATGAACACCGGGGAGCTGTTTTTT
TRBJ2-7	TRBV9	-	-	CASSVVGGFVDEQYF	TGTGCCAGCAGCGTAGTAGGGGGTTTCGTCGACGAGCAGTACTTC
TRBJ2-5	TRBV30	-	TRBD2	CAWSDPTASGGEETQYF	TGTGCCTGGAGTGACCCTACGGCTAGCGGCGGCGAAGAGACCCAGTACTTC
TRBJ1-2	TRBV6-1	-	-	CASSEAPGDYGYTF	TGTGCCAGCAGTGAAGCTCCAGGGGACTATGGCTACACCTTC
TRBJ1-5	TRBV6-5	-	-	CASSYSGFNQPQHF	TGTGCCAGCAGTTACTCAGGGTTCAATCAGCCCCAGCATTTT
TRBJ2-5	TRBV10-2	-	TRBD2	CASSEELARGETQYF	TGCGCCAGCAGTGAAGAACTAGCGAGAGGGGAGACCCAGTACTTC
TRBJ2-4	TRBV4-1	few	-	CASSQWTAIAKNIQYF	TGCGCCAGCAGCCAGTGGACAGCTATAGCCAAAAACATTCAGTACTTC
TRBJ1-5	TRBV11-2	-	-	CASSLDGENSNQPQHF	TGTGCCAGCAGCTTAGATGGGGAGAATAGCAATCAGCCCCAGCATTTT
TRBJ2-7	TRBV27	once	TRBD1	CASSFGGTGGYEQYF	TGTGCCAGCAGTTTTGGGGGGACAGGGGGCTACGAGCAGTACTTC
TRBJ2-7	TRBV14	-	TRBD2	CASRSGGAPYEQYF	TGTGCCAGCAGGTCCGGGGGGGCCCCCTACGAGCAGTACTTC
TRBJ2-7	TRBV19	-	TRBD1	CASSWGQGDYEQYF	TGTGCCAGTAGTTGGGGACAGGGGGACTACGAGCAGTACTTC
TRBJ2-7	TRBV4-1	-	-	CASSQDRGPYEQYF	TGCGCCAGCAGCCAAGATAGAGGACCTTACGAGCAGTACTTC
TRBJ2-5	TRBV5-6	-	-	CASSFLSSFLGETQYF	TGTGCCAGCAGCTTCTTATCCTCGTTTTTGGGAGAGACCCAGTACTTC
TRBJ2-2	TRBV5-1	-	-	CASSPAGGGSGELFF	TGCGCCAGCAGCCCTGCAGGGGGCGGGAGCGGGGAGCTGTTTTTT
TRBJ1-1	TRBV13	-	TRBD1	CASSYRQGEWTEAFF	TGTGCCAGCAGCTATCGACAGGGGGAATGGACTGAAGCTTTCTTT
TRBJ2-7	TRBV2	few	-	CASNLGYYEQYF	TGTGCCAGCAACCTCGGATACTACGAGCAGTACTTC